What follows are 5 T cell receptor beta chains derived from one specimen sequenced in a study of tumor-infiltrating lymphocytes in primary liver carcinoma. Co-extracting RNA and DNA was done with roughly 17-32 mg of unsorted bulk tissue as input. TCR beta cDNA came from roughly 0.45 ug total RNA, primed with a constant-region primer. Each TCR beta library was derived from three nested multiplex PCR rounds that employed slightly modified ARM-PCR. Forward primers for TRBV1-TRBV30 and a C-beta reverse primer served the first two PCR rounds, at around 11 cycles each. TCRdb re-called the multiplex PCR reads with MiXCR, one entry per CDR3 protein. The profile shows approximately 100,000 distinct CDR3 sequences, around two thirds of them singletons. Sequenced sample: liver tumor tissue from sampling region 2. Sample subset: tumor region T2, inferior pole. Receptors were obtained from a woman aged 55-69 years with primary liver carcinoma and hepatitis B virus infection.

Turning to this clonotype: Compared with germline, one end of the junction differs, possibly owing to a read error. The CDR3 bases are TGTGCCAACAACCCGCGGGACAGGAACTACGAGCAATACTTC. It translates to CANNPRDRNYEQYF. J is TRBJ2-7 and V is TRBV11-3, with 8 bases lining up with TRBD1. The CDR3 runs 14 residues. Germline V gene lookup returns CDR1 SGHNT and CDR2 YENEEA.

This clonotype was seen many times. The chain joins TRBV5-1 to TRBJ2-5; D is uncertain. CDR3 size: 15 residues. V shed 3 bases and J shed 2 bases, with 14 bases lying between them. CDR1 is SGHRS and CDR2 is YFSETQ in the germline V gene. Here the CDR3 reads CASSSLQRGQETQYF. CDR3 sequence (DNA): TGCGCCAGCAGCTCCCTCCAGCGTGGGCAAGAGACCCAGTACTTC.

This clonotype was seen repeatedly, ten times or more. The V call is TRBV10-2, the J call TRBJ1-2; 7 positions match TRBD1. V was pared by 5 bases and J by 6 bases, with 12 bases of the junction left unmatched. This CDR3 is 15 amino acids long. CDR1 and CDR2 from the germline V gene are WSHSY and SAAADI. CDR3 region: CASSPTGALSHGYTF. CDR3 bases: TGCGCCAGCAGTCCCACAGGGGCGCTCTCGCATGGCTACACCTTC.

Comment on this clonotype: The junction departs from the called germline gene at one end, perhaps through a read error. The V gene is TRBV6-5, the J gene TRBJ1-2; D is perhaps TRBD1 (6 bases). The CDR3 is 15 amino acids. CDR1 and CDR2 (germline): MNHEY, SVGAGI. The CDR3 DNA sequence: TGTGCCAGCAGTCACTCGCAAGGGGGTATCTATGGCTACACCTTC. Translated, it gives CASSHSQGGIYGYTF.

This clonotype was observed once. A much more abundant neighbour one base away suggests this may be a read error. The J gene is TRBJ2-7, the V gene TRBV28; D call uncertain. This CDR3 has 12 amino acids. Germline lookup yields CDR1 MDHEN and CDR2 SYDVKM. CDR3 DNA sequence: TGTGTCAGCAGTTTGAAGCCCCACGAGCAGTACTTC. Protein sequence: CVSSLKPHEQYF.